These T cell receptor beta chains were read from a single sample in a study of response to subunit inactivated influenza vaccine. TCRdb re-called the RT-PCR reads through MiXCR, storing one row per CDR3 protein. Among roughly 630,000 distinct CDR3 sequences listed, roughly 15% were seen once. The sample in question was PBMCs from blood, obtained less than 15 days before vaccination. All receptors derive from a man in his fifties who received an inactivated influenza vaccine. Both conserved end residues are part of each CDR3. Fields, in order: clone size, J gene, D gene, V gene, CDR3 protein, CDR3 DNA. The D gene is left open where the match is weak. Clone size, where shown, is once, few, many, or a class for clones that have expanded.

NA | TRBJ1-2 | TRBD1 | TRBV12-3/TRBV12-4 | CASSLRGPYGYTF | TGTGCCAGCAGTTTGAGGGGGCCCTATGGCTACACCTTC
few | TRBJ2-1 | TRBD2 | TRBV5-1 | CASLPRGSSYNEQFF | TGCGCCAGCCTTCCGCGGGGGAGCTCCTACAATGAGCAGTTCTTC
NA | TRBJ2-5 | TRBD1 | TRBV4-2 | CASSQAGTVQETQYF | TGTGCCAGCAGCCAAGCTGGGACAGTTCAAGAGACCCAGTACTTC
few | TRBJ1-5 | TRBD1 | TRBV28 | CASRRQDRVYSNQPQHF | TGTGCCAGCAGGCGACAGGACAGGGTTTATAGCAATCAGCCCCAGCATTTT
few | TRBJ2-5 | TRBD2 | TRBV20-1 | CSARQRGGMETQYF | TGCAGTGCTAGACAGCGGGGGGGGATGGAGACCCAGTACTTC
few | TRBJ2-5 | TRBD2 | TRBV11-2 | CASSLGQGRTRSMETQYF | TGTGCCAGCAGCTTAGGACAAGGTCGGACTAGATCTATGGAGACCCAGTACTTC
few | TRBJ2-3 | NA | TRBV7-2 | CASQLSRFTDTQYF | TGTGCCAGCCAACTGTCCCGGTTCACAGATACGCAGTATTTT
many | TRBJ1-1 | NA | TRBV12-3/TRBV12-4 | CASSLGLRNTEAFF | TGTGCCAGCAGTTTAGGGCTCAGGAACACTGAAGCTTTCTTT
few | TRBJ2-7 | TRBD2 | TRBV4-3 | CASSRVLGGEGSSYEQYF | TGCGCCAGCAGCCGGGTCCTCGGCGGGGAGGGGTCCTCCTACGAGCAGTACTTC
NA | TRBJ2-7 | NA | TRBV18 | CASSLQGGRVEQYF | TGTGCCAGCTCACTCCAGGGCGGTCGTGTCGAGCAGTACTTC
NA | TRBJ2-3 | NA | TRBV4-2 | CASVDDTDTQYF | TGTGCCAGCGTCGATGACACAGATACGCAGTATTTT
few | TRBJ1-3 | NA | TRBV29-1 | CSVEGAPGNTIYF | TGCAGCGTTGAGGGCGCGCCTGGAAACACCATATATTTT
NA | TRBJ2-3 | NA | TRBV20-1 | CSARGNYGFSSTDTQYF | TGCAGTGCTAGAGGGAACTACGGCTTTTCTAGCACAGATACGCAGTATTTT
NA | TRBJ1-1 | NA | TRBV7-9 | CASSFLLGMNTEAFF | TGTGCCAGCAGCTTCCTCTTGGGCATGAACACTGAAGCTTTCTTT
few | TRBJ1-5 | NA | TRBV19 | CASSARADTRSNQPQHF | TGTGCCAGTAGTGCTCGCGCGGACACCCGTAGCAATCAGCCCCAGCATTTT
NA | TRBJ2-7 | NA | TRBV20-1 | CSASLPGTYEQYF | TGCAGTGCTAGTCTCCCAGGTACCTACGAGCAGTACTTC
few | TRBJ1-5 | TRBD1 | TRBV12-3/TRBV12-4 | CASSTGQLNQPQHF | TGTGCCAGCAGTACGGGACAGCTGAATCAGCCCCAGCATTTT
few | TRBJ2-1 | TRBD1 | TRBV6-1 | CASRQGSSYNEQFF | TGTGCCAGCAGACAGGGGAGCTCCTACAATGAGCAGTTCTTC
NA | TRBJ2-3 | NA | TRBV12-3/TRBV12-4 | CASRPDSRSTDTQYF | TGTGCCAGCAGACCGGACAGTAGATCCACAGATACGCAGTATTTT
NA | TRBJ2-5 | TRBD2 | TRBV7-9 | CASRRREGQETQYF | TGTGCCAGCAGAAGACGGGAGGGTCAAGAGACCCAGTACTTC
NA | TRBJ2-3 | NA | TRBV9 | CASSATTGPEDTQYF | TGTGCCAGCAGCGCTACGACAGGACCGGAAGATACGCAGTATTTT
NA | TRBJ1-5 | NA | TRBV12-3/TRBV12-4 | CASSPPGARGNQPQHF | TGTGCCAGCAGTCCCCCAGGGGCACGAGGCAATCAGCCCCAGCATTTT
few | TRBJ2-1 | TRBD2 | TRBV27 | CASSTLLAGRYNEQFF | TGTGCCAGCAGTACCTTACTAGCGGGGAGATACAATGAGCAGTTCTTC
few | TRBJ1-1 | TRBD1 | TRBV5-1 | CASRRQGGSKTEAFF | TGCGCCAGCAGGCGACAGGGGGGATCGAAGACTGAAGCTTTCTTT
many | TRBJ2-6 | NA | TRBV7-2 | CASSLGFSGANVLTF | TGTGCCAGCAGCTTAGGCTTCTCTGGGGCCAACGTCCTGACTTTC
few | TRBJ1-6 | TRBD1 | TRBV3-1 | CASTGTGRSPLHF | TGTGCCAGCACGGGGACAGGCAGGTCACCCCTCCACTTT
NA | TRBJ2-1 | TRBD1 | TRBV20-1 | CSARDLGTGGSYNEQFF | TGCAGTGCTAGAGACCTTGGGACAGGGGGATCCTACAATGAGCAGTTCTTC